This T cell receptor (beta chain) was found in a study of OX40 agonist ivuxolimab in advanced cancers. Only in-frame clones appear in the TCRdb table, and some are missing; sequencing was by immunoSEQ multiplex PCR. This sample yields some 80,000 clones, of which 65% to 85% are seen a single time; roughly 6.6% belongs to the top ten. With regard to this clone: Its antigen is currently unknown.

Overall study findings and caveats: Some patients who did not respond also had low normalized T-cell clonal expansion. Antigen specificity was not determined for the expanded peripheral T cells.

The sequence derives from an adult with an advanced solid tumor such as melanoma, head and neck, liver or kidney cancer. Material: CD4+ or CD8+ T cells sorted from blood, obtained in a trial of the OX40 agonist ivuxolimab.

CDR3 protein: CASSPTGKHYEQYF. CDR3 bases: TGTGCCAGCAGCCCGACAGGGAAGCACTACGAGCAGTACTTC. V is TRBV11-3 and J is TRBJ2-7; 7 bases match TRBD1. Germline V gene data show CDR1 as SGHNT and CDR2 as YENEEA. V gave up 5 bases and J gave up 3 bases; unmatched junction bases: 7. The CDR3 spans 14 residues.